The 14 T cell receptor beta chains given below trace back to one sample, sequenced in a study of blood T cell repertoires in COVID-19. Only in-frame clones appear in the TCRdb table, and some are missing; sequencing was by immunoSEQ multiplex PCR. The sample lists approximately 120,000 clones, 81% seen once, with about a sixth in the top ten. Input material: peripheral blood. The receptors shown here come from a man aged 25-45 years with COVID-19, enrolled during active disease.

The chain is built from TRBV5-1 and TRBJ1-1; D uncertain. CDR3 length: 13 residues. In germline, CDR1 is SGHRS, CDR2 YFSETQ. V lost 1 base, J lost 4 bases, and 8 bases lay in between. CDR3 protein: CASSLWGGTEAFF. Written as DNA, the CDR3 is TGCGCCAGCAGCTTGTGGGGAGGCACTGAAGCTTTCTTT.

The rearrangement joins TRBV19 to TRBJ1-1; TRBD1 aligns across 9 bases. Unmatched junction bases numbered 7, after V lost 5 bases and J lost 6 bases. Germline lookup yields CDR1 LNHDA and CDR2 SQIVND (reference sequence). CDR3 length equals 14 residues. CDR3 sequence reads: CASSVRTGDAEAFF. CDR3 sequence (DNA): TGTGCCAGTAGTGTCAGGACAGGGGACGCTGAAGCTTTCTTT.

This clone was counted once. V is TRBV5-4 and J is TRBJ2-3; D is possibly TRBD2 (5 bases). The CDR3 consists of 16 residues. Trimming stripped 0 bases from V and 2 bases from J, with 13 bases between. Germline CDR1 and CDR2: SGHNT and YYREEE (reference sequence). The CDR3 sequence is CASSLARTGNTDTQYF. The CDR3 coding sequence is TGTGCCAGCAGCTTGGCCAGGACGGGAAACACAGATACGCAGTATTTT.

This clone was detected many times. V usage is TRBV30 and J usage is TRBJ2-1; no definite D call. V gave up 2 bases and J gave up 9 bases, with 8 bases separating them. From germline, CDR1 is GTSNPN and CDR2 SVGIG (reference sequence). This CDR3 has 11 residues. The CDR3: CAWSLTGEQFF. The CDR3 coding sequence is TGTGCCTGGAGTCTAACCGGTGAGCAGTTCTTC.

The CDR3: CASSLRTGGDTDTQYF. CDR3 DNA: TGTGCCAGCAGTCTCCGGACAGGGGGAGATACAGATACGCAGTATTTT. The chain is built from TRBV27 and TRBJ2-3, with TRBD1 matching 10 bases. Trimming cost V 5 bases and J 3 bases; bases outside gene matches: 8. The CDR3 sequence is 16 residues long. CDR1 and CDR2 from the germline V gene are MNHEY and SMNVEV (reference sequence).

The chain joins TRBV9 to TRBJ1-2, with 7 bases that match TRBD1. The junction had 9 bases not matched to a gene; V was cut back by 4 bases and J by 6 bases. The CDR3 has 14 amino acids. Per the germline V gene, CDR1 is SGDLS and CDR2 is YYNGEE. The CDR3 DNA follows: TGTGCCAGCAGCACCGGGACAGCAGTCAATGGCTACACCTTC. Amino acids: CASSTGTAVNGYTF.

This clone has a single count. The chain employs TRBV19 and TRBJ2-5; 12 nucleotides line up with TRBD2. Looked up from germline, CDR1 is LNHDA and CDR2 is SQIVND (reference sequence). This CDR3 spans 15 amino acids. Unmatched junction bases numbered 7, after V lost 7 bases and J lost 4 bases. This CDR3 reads CASTELAGGRETQYF. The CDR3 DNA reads TGTGCCAGTACCGAACTAGCGGGAGGAAGAGAGACCCAGTACTTC.

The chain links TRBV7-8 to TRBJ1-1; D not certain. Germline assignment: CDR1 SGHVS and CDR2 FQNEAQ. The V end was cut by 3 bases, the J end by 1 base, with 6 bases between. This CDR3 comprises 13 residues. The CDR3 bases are TGTGCCAGCAGCTTCTCGGGGAACACTGAAGCTTTCTTT. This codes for CASSFSGNTEAFF.

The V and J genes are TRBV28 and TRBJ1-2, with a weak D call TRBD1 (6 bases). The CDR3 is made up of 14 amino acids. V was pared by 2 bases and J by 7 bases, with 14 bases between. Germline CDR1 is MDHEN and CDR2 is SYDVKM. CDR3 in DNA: TGTGCCAGCAGTTTAGAATGGGGGCAGGGTGGCTACACCTTC. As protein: CASSLEWGQGGYTF.

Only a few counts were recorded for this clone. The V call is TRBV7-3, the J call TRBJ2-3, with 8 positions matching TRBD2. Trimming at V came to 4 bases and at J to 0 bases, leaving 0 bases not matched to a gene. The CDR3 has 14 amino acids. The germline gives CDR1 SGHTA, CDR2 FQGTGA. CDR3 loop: CASSSSGSTDTQYF. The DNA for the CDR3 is TGTGCCAGCAGCTCTAGCGGGAGCACAGATACGCAGTATTTT.

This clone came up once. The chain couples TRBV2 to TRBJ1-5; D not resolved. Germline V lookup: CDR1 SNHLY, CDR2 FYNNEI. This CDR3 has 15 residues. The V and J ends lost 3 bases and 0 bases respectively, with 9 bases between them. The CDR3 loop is CASSEGLYSNQPQHF. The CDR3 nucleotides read TGTGCCAGCAGTGAGGGCTTATATAGCAATCAGCCCCAGCATTTT.

The CDR3 spells CAISRGQGEADTQYF. The CDR3, as DNA: TGTGCCATCAGTCGGGGACAGGGGGAGGCAGATACGCAGTATTTT. This sequence joins TRBV10-3 and TRBJ2-3, with 11 bases identical to TRBD1. The J segment lost 4 bases and the V segment lost 5 bases, leaving 5 bases of the junction unmatched. CDR3 length: 15 residues. CDR1 is ENHRY, CDR2 SYGVKD, per germline.

This chain's CDR3 is CASSQSRAGNQPQHF. CDR3 nucleotide sequence: TGCGCCAGCAGCCAATCGAGGGCTGGGAATCAGCCCCAGCATTTT. The chain recombines TRBV4-1 with TRBJ1-5; D is uncertain. Germline V gene lookup returns CDR1 MGHRA and CDR2 YSYEKL. The CDR3 is 15 amino acids. V was pared by 2 bases and J by 4 bases, with 12 bases between.

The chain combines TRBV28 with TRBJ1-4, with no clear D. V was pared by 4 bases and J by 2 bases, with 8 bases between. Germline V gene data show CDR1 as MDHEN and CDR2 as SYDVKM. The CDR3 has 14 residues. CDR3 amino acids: CASSSPGTNEKLFF. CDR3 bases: TGTGCCAGCAGTTCCCCCGGTACTAATGAAAAACTGTTTTTT.